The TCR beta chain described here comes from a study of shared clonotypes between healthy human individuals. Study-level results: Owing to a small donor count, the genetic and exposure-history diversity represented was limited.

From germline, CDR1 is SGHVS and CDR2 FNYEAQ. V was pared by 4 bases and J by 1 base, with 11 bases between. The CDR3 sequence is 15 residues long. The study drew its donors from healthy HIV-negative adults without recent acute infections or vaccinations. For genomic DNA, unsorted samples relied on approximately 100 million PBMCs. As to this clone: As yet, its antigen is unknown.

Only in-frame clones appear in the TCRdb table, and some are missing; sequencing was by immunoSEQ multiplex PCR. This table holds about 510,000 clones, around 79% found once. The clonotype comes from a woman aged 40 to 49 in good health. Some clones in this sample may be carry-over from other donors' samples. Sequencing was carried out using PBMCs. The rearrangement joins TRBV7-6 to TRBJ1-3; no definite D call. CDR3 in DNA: TGTGCCAGCAGCTCCCGACTTCATTCTGGAAACACCATATATTTT. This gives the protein CASSSRLHSGNTIYF.